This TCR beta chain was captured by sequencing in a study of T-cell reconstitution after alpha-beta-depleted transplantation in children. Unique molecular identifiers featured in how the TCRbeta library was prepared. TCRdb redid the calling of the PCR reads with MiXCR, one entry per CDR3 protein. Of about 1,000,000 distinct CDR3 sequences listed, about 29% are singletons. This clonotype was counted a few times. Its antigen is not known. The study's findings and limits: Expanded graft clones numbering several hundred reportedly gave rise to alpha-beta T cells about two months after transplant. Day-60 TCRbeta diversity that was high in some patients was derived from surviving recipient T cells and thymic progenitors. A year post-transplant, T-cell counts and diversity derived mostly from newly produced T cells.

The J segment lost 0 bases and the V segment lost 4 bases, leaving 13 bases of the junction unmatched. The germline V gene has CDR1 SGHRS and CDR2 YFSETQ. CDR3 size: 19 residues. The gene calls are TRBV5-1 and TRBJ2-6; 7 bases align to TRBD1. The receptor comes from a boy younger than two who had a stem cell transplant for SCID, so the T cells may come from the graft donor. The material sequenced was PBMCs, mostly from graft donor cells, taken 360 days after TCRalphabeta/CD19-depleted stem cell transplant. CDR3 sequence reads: CASSPLSGTAISGANVLTF. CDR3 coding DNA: TGCGCCAGCAGCCCATTATCCGGGACAGCGATCTCTGGGGCCAACGTCCTGACTTTC.